This TCR beta chain was captured by sequencing in a study of CD8+ T cells in alopecia areata. Study-wide background: Among treated patients, oral tofacitinib was administered at 5 to 10 mg twice daily.

RNA, once extracted, was reverse transcribed into cDNA for use as the sequencing template. The protocol was immunoSEQ multiplex PCR, while the TCRdb copy is restricted to in-frame clones and leaves out a portion. There are about 280,000 clones in the sample; over 45% occur only once, and under 2% lies in the top ten. Germline lookup yields CDR1 SGDLS and CDR2 YYNGEE. This CDR3 region has 18 residues. J was trimmed by 3 bases and V by 0 bases; bases with no gene match: 9. Specified treatment: oral pan-JAK inhibitor, 5-10 mg twice daily. Alopecia areata patients gave lesional scalp punch biopsies and peripheral blood samples.

Sequenced material: CD4+ T cells sorted from blood, taken at week 24, from a patient treated with tofacitinib. The clonotype comes from a human donor with alopecia areata. The chain uses TRBV9 and TRBJ2-5, with 12 bases fitting TRBD1. In DNA, the CDR3 is TGTGCCAGCAGCGTAGGACTGGGACAGGGGGCAACGGAAGAGACCCAGTACTTC. Its protein is CASSVGLGQGATEETQYF.